These T cell receptor beta chains were read from a single sample in a study of CD8 T cells in Susac syndrome. TCRdb redid the calling of the immunoSEQ multiplex PCR reads with MiXCR, one entry per CDR3 protein. Altogether 90,000 to 150,000 distinct CDR3 sequences are present, about 92% being singletons, with the ten largest covering about 0.096%. Sequenced sample: CD4+ T cells from PBMCs. These receptors all come from a human donor with multiple sclerosis. Each CDR3 is given without its conserved first and last residue.

cdr3_length: 9
j_call: TRBJ1-2
v_call: TRBV20-1
cdr3_aa: SARGSEGYT

cdr3_length: 15
j_call: TRBJ1-2
v_call: TRBV5-1
cdr3_aa: ASSLAPPQGGGYGYT

cdr3_length: 14
j_call: TRBJ2-1
v_call: TRBV3-1
cdr3_aa: ASSQGTGSSYNEQF

cdr3_length: 11
j_call: TRBJ1-6
v_call: TRBV28
cdr3_aa: ASSSGVNSPLH

cdr3_length: 12
j_call: TRBJ1-2
v_call: TRBV7-9
cdr3_aa: ASSLNTASYGYT

cdr3_length: 14
j_call: TRBJ2-5
v_call: TRBV29-1
cdr3_aa: SAILFTSGGPGTQY

cdr3_length: 14
j_call: TRBJ2-4
v_call: TRBV4-1
cdr3_aa: ASGPGGLMVSNIQY

cdr3_length: 10
j_call: TRBJ1-1
v_call: TRBV13
cdr3_aa: ASSPFRTEAF

cdr3_length: 13
j_call: TRBJ1-1
v_call: TRBV7-3
cdr3_aa: ASSLMGGKNTEAF

cdr3_length: 12
j_call: TRBJ2-2
v_call: TRBV12-3/TRBV12-4
cdr3_aa: ASSLSRNTGELF

cdr3_length: 10
j_call: TRBJ2-5
v_call: TRBV20-1
cdr3_aa: SASRGEETQY

cdr3_length: 13
j_call: TRBJ2-5
v_call: TRBV5-4
cdr3_aa: ASSYGGLAGQTQY

cdr3_length: 10
j_call: TRBJ1-1
v_call: TRBV20-1
cdr3_aa: SARGQNTEAF

cdr3_length: 10
j_call: TRBJ1-4
v_call: TRBV20-1
cdr3_aa: SASKRNEKLF

cdr3_length: 14
j_call: TRBJ1-6
v_call: TRBV6-5
cdr3_aa: ASSYSTVVRNSPLH

cdr3_length: 14
j_call: TRBJ1-2
v_call: TRBV24-1
cdr3_aa: ATSEWDRGIYYGYT

cdr3_length: 13
j_call: TRBJ2-5
v_call: TRBV7-2
cdr3_aa: ASSPASGSRGTQY

cdr3_length: 12
j_call: TRBJ2-1
v_call: TRBV25-1
cdr3_aa: ASSESGRHNEQF

cdr3_length: 15
j_call: TRBJ1-2
v_call: TRBV6-1
cdr3_aa: ASSRQGDGYSNYGYT

cdr3_length: 12
j_call: TRBJ2-3
v_call: TRBV23-1
cdr3_aa: ASSQEDNTDTQY

cdr3_length: 12
j_call: TRBJ2-3
v_call: TRBV2
cdr3_aa: ASLQGEGEDAQY

cdr3_length: 10
j_call: TRBJ1-1
v_call: TRBV6-6
cdr3_aa: ATLKGGTEAF